The next 28 T cell receptor beta chains were all read from a single sample in a study of long-term antiretroviral therapy in people with HIV. The authors ran the immunoSEQ assay, v3.0, at survey level. Measured with immunoSEQ multiplex PCR; TCRdb has only the in-frame clones, and not every one. The sample holds about 29,000 clones; 95% are singletons and the top ten take 8.1%. Sequencing was performed on unsorted PBMCs, taken 5.3 years after starting antiretroviral therapy. The receptors here all came from a man aged 25 to 45 with HIV.

The genes are TRBV28 and TRBJ2-7, with D tentatively TRBD1 (6 bases). The CDR3 totals 13 residues. In germline, CDR1 is MDHEN, CDR2 SYDVKM. V lost 3 bases and J lost 3, with 9 bases in between. DNA of the CDR3: TGTGCCAGCAGTTTCGCGACAGGCTACGAGCAGTACTTC. The encoded protein is CASSFATGYEQYF. Together with reference TRBV28 and TRBJ2-7, the CDR3 gives the full variable domain: DVKVTQSSRYLVKRTGEKVFLECVQDMDHENMFWYRQDPGLGLRLIYFSYDVKMKEKGDIPEGYSVSREKKERFSLILESASTNQTSMYLCASSFATGYEQYFGPGTRLTVT.

The chain links TRBV29-1 to TRBJ2-3; D possibly uses TRBD1 or TRBD2 (5 bases each). CDR1 and CDR2 from the germline V gene are SQVTM and ANQGSEA. V lost 4 bases and J lost 0, with 17 bases in between. This CDR3 has 16 residues. The CDR3 DNA reads as TGCAGCGTTGTGGACAAAGGGAGCTATAGCACAGATACGCAGTATTTT. Translating gives CSVVDKGSYSTDTQYF.

The rearrangement joins TRBV6-6 to TRBJ1-1; 7 positions agree with TRBD1. The length of the CDR3 is 15 residues. The V gene's germline CDR1 is MNHNY and CDR2 SVGAGI (reference sequence). J was trimmed by 0 bases and V by 5 bases; bases with no gene match: 6. This chain's CDR3 is CASSTQGPMNTEAFF. CDR3 DNA sequence: TGTGCCAGCAGTACACAGGGGCCCATGAACACTGAAGCTTTCTTT.

V usage is TRBV16 and J usage is TRBJ1-2; no reliable D call. The CDR3 spans 14 residues. From germline, CDR1 is KGHSY and CDR2 FQNENV. Trimming took 1 base from V and 4 from J, leaving 10 bases between them. The CDR3 DNA reads TGTGCCAGCAGCCAATTATCGGGGTCCTATGGCTACACCTTC. This gives the protein CASSQLSGSYGYTF.

V gene TRBV9 combines with J gene TRBJ2-3; 8 bases match TRBD2. Unmatched junction bases numbered 5, after V lost 0 bases and J lost 8 bases. The CDR3 extends over 14 amino acids. Germline CDR1 and CDR2: SGDLS and YYNGEE. CDR3 bases: TGTGCCAGCAGCGTAGGTAGCGGGACCAGTACGCAGTATTTT. It yields the protein CASSVGSGTSTQYF.

This clone was seen once. V and J are TRBV4-1 and TRBJ2-7, with 10 bases lining up with TRBD2. Trimming removed 1 base from V and 4 bases from J; junction bases left unmatched: 4. There are 15 residues in the CDR3. Germline-derived CDR1 and CDR2 are MGHRA and YSYEKL. The CDR3 nucleotides are TGCGCCAGCAGCCAAGTTCCTAGCGGGAGATACGAGCAGTACTTC. Protein product: CASSQVPSGRYEQYF.

The genes are TRBV5-5 and TRBJ2-2; 10 nucleotides align to TRBD2. Germline V CDR1 and CDR2: SGHKS, YYEKEE (reference sequence). CDR3 size: 16 residues. V dropped 0 bases and J dropped 6; count of bases not matched to a gene: 5. DNA for the CDR3: TGTGCCAGCAGCTTGGGGCTAGCGGGAGATGCCGGGGAGCTGTTTTTT. Translating it yields CASSLGLAGDAGELFF.

As regards this clone: The sample contains more than one DNA sequence encoding this CDR3. This chain connects TRBV5-1 to TRBJ2-3; D is undetermined. The length of the CDR3 is 13 residues. Trimming left V 4 bases short and J 1 base short, with 7 bases between. CDR1 is SGHRS, CDR2 YFSETQ, per germline. The CDR3 nucleotides read TGCGCCAGCAGCCTGGTTGGCACAGATACGCAGTATTTT. Encoded protein: CASSLVGTDTQYF.

This clone was found once. The genes are TRBV19 and TRBJ1-2; 11 bases line up with TRBD1. This CDR3 has 14 residues. The germline gives CDR1 LNHDA, CDR2 SQIVND (reference sequence). The V and J ends lost 7 bases and 7 bases, in that order; junction bases with no gene match: 8. This CDR3 reads CASTRGTGGVGYTF. Written as DNA, the CDR3 is TGTGCCAGTACCCGAGGGACAGGGGGAGTTGGCTACACCTTC.

This chain links TRBV29-1 with TRBJ2-1; D could derive from TRBD1 or TRBD2 (6 bases each). Trimming stripped 0 bases from V and 6 bases from J, with 15 bases between. Germline V gives CDR1 SQVTM, CDR2 ANQGSEA. The CDR3 runs 15 residues. CDR3 amino acids: CSVEEGGAGSNEQFF. The CDR3 DNA follows: TGCAGCGTTGAAGAGGGGGGCGCGGGCAGCAATGAGCAGTTCTTC.

The chain recombines TRBV5-1 with TRBJ2-5, with TRBD2 matching over 9 bases. The CDR3 is 17 residues long. CDR1 is SGHRS, CDR2 YFSETQ, per germline. Trimming took 0 bases from V and 1 from J; bases not matched to a gene: 7. CDR3 nucleotide sequence: TGCGCCAGCAGCTTGGCCTTGGCGGGGGGGGGCCAAGAGACCCAGTACTTC. This codes for CASSLALAGGGQETQYF.

The chain is built from TRBV7-8 and TRBJ2-3, with no clear D. CDR3 length equals 14 residues. Germline V lookup: CDR1 SGHVS, CDR2 FQNEAQ. Trimming shortened V by 1 base and J by 3 bases, and 8 bases separated the two germline ends. CDR3 DNA sequence: TGTGCCAGCAGCTTAGATGACGGGACAGATACGCAGTATTTT. Translation gives CASSLDDGTDTQYF.

This chain uses TRBV6-5 with TRBJ1-2, with a possible D match to TRBD1 (6 bases). V was trimmed by 0 bases and J by 7 bases, leaving 18 bases between them. The CDR3 loop spans 16 amino acids. The germline gives CDR1 MNHEY, CDR2 SVGAGI. The CDR3 reads CASSYSNGAGVFGYTF. The CDR3 coding sequence is TGTGCCAGCAGTTACTCGAACGGGGCAGGGGTTTTTGGCTACACCTTC.

The genes are TRBV30 and TRBJ2-1; D may match TRBD1 or TRBD2 (5 bases each). The CDR3 totals 14 residues. Trimming removed 1 base from V and 9 bases from J, with 16 bases in between. Germline V gene data show CDR1 as GTSNPN and CDR2 as SVGIG (reference sequence). CDR3 region: CAWSAPPGLSEQFF. CDR3 nucleotides: TGTGCCTGGAGTGCTCCCCCGGGGCTTTCTGAGCAGTTCTTC.

The rearrangement links TRBV6-1 to TRBJ2-5, with TRBD2 matching 14 bases. CDR1 and CDR2 (germline): MNHNS, SASEGT. This CDR3 spans 15 amino acids. V trimming: 8 bases; J trimming: 5 bases; junction bases outside the gene matches: 7. CDR3 nucleotides: TGTGCCAGCGAAAGACTAGCGGGAGGGGGGGAGACCCAGTACTTC. As protein: CASERLAGGGETQYF.

This clone has a single count. The J gene is TRBJ2-7, the V gene TRBV6-5; 7 nucleotides line up with TRBD1. The CDR3 runs 14 residues. J was trimmed by 2 bases and V by 6 bases; bases with no gene match: 7. Germline lookup yields CDR1 MNHEY and CDR2 SVGAGI. CDR3 in DNA: TGTGCCAGCAGGCAGGCTGGACAGGCCTACGAGCAGTACTTC. Its translation: CASRQAGQAYEQYF.

The genes are TRBV29-1 and TRBJ2-1; 7 bases align to TRBD1. The V segment lost 8 bases and the J segment 8 bases; nucleotides outside the gene matches: 6. This CDR3 contains 11 residues. Germline CDR1 reads SQVTM; CDR2 reads ANQGSEA. The CDR3 DNA follows: TGCAGCCCTCGGACAGGTGATGAGCAGTTCTTC. Protein product: CSPRTGDEQFF.

The chain employs TRBV10-2 and TRBJ1-1; no firm D call. Per germline, CDR1 WSHSY and CDR2 SAAADI. The CDR3 length is 12 residues. The ends were cut back, 2 bases at V and 3 bases at J, with 4 bases in the middle. The CDR3 bases are TGCGCCAGCAGTGAGCCGTACACTGAAGCTTTCTTT. Its translation: CASSEPYTEAFF.

The genes are TRBV9 and TRBJ2-2, with 8 bases fitting TRBD1. The CDR3 has 16 residues. Germline V lookup: CDR1 SGDLS, CDR2 YYNGEE. V dropped 3 bases and J dropped 2; count of bases not matched to a gene: 6. This CDR3 reads CASSARTGPNTGELFF. Written as DNA, the CDR3 is TGTGCCAGCAGCGCCAGGACAGGGCCTAACACCGGGGAGCTGTTTTTT.

The chain combines TRBV6-5 with TRBJ1-5, with 7 bases identical to TRBD1. Germline CDR1 and CDR2: MNHEY and SVGAGI. The trim removed 5 bases at V and 3 bases at J, leaving 4 bases unmatched. CDR3 length: 14 amino acids. CDR3 residues: CASSRTGFNQPQHF. For the CDR3, the DNA is TGTGCCAGCAGTAGGACAGGATTCAATCAGCCCCAGCATTTT.

This chain links TRBV2 with TRBJ2-1; 12 bases align to TRBD1. The length of the CDR3 is 16 residues. V lost 7 bases and J lost 9; bases outside the gene matches: 13. CDR1 is SNHLY and CDR2 is FYNNEI in the germline V gene. CDR3 in DNA: TGTGCCAGCAACTTTCAAGGGACAGGGGGCTCGGGTGAGCAGTTCTTC. Encoded protein: CASNFQGTGGSGEQFF.

The V gene is TRBV4-2, the J gene TRBJ2-7; D unresolved. Germline CDR1 is LGHNA and CDR2 is YNFKEQ. With 0 bases removed from V and 1 base from J, the gap between germline ends came to 7 bases. This CDR3 comprises 14 residues. The CDR3 reads CASSQDWQSYEQYF. In nucleotides, the CDR3 is TGTGCCAGCAGCCAAGATTGGCAGTCCTACGAGCAGTACTTC.

The rearrangement links TRBV4-2 to TRBJ2-7, with 14 bases fitting TRBD2. CDR1 is LGHNA and CDR2 is YNFKEQ in the germline V gene. The CDR3 runs to 18 residues. The ends lost 1 base at V and 3 bases at J; junction bases unmatched: 8. The CDR3 sequence is CASSQATTSGGASYEQYF. The DNA of the CDR3 is TGTGCCAGCAGCCAAGCTACGACTAGCGGGGGGGCCAGCTACGAGCAGTACTTC.

The chain carries TRBV7-2 and TRBJ1-1; D is uncertain. CDR1 is SGHTA and CDR2 is FQGNSA in the germline V gene. The CDR3 totals 12 residues. The germline V and J ends were trimmed by 3 bases and 10 bases, with 12 bases remaining between them. CDR3 residues: CASSFSATTAFF. The CDR3 nucleotides read TGTGCCAGCAGCTTCTCGGCTACTACAGCTTTCTTT.

The V call is TRBV7-9, the J call TRBJ1-1; D gene ambiguous. Germline CDR1 and CDR2: SEHNR and FQNEAQ (reference sequence). V was clipped by 3 bases and J by 4 bases, with 12 bases between them. The CDR3 has 14 residues. This chain's CDR3 is CASSFSMGSTEAFF. The CDR3 nucleotides are TGTGCCAGCAGCTTTAGTATGGGTAGCACTGAAGCTTTCTTT.

The chain carries TRBV9 and TRBJ2-7, with D uncertain. Germline V gene lookup returns CDR1 SGDLS and CDR2 YYNGEE. The CDR3 has 14 residues. Trimming took off 0 bases at V and 5 bases at J, with 12 bases between the two ends. For the CDR3, the DNA is TGTGCCAGCAGCGTAGGTGAAGGGTACAACGAGCAGTACTTC. Its protein is CASSVGEGYNEQYF.

The V call is TRBV30, the J call TRBJ1-4; TRBD1 aligns across 7 bases. Germline CDR1 reads GTSNPN; CDR2 reads SVGIG (reference sequence). The CDR3 length is 15 residues. The trim removed 3 bases at V and 6 bases at J, leaving 10 bases unmatched. CDR3 sequence (DNA): TGTGCCTGGAGGGAATTACAGGGGAGGGATGAAAAACTGTTTTTT. Encoded protein: CAWRELQGRDEKLFF.

The chain employs TRBV2 and TRBJ1-5; 10 positions agree with TRBD1. V lost 5 bases, J lost 4 bases, and 5 bases stayed unmatched. The CDR3 has 15 residues. The germline V gene encodes CDR1 SNHLY and CDR2 FYNNEI. The CDR3 loop reads CASSYRDRGNQPQHF. The DNA of the CDR3 is TGTGCCAGCAGTTACCGGGACAGGGGAAATCAGCCCCAGCATTTT.